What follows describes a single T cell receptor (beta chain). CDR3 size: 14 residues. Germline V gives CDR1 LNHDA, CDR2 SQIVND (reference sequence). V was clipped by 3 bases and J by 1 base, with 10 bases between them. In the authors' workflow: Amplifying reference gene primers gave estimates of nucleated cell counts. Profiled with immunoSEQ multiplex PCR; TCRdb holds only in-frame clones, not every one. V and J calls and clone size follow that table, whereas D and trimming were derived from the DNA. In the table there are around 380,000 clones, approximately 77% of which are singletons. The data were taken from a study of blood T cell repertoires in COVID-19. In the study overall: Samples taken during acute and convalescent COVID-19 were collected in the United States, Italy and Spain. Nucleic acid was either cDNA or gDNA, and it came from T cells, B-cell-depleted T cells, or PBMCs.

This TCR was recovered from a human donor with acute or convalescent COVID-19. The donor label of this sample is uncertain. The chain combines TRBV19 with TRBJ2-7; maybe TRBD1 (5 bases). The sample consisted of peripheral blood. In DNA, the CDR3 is TGTGCCAGTAGTATCCAAAGGGGATCCTACGAGCAGTACTTC. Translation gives CASSIQRGSYEQYF.